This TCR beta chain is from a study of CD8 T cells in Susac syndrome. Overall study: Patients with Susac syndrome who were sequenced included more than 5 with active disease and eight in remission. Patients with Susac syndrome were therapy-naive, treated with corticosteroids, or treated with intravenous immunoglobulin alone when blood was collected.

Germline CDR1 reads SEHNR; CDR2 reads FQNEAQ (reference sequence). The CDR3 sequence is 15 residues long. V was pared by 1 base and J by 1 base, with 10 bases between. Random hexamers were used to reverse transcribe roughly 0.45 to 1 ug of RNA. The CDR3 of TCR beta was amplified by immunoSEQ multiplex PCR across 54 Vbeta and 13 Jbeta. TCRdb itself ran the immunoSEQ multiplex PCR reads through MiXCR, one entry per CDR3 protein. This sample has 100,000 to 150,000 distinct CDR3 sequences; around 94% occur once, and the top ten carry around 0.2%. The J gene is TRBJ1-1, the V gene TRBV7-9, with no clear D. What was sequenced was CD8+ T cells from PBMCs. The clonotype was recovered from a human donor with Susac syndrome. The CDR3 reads CASSLDEHPNTEAFF. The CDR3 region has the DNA TGTGCCAGCAGCTTAGACGAACACCCGAACACTGAAGCTTTCTTT.